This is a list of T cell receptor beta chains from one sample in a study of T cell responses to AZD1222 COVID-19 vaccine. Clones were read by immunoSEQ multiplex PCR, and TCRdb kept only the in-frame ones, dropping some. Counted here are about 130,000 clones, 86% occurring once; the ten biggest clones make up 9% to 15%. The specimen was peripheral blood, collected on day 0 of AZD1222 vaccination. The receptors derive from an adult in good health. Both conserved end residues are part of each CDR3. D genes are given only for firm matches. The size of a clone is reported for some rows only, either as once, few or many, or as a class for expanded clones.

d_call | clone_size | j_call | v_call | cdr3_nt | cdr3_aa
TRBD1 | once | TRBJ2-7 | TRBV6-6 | TGTGCCAGCAGGACAGGGAAGGGGACCTACGAGCAGTACTTC | CASRTGKGTYEQYF
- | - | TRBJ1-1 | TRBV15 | TGTGCCACCAGCAAGGTCAGAGAAGTGAACACTGAAGCTTTCTTT | CATSKVREVNTEAFF
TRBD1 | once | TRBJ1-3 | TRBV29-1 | TGCAGCGTTGAAGATGGCAGGGGGGACACCATATATTTT | CSVEDGRGDTIYF
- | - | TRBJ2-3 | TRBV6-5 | TGTGCCAGCAGAGATTGGGAGTGGACAGATACGCAGTATTTT | CASRDWEWTDTQYF
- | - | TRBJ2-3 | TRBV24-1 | TGTGCCACCAGATCGGGCTCCGATATAGATACGCAGTATTTT | CATRSGSDIDTQYF
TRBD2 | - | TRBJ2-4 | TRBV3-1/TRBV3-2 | TGTGCCAGCAGGGCTACTAGCGGGGGGACAGCCAAAAACATTCAGTACTTC | CASRATSGGTAKNIQYF
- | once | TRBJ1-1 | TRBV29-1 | TGCAGCGTTGAAGGGATACAGGGAGCGGGAACTGAAGCTTTCTTT | CSVEGIQGAGTEAFF
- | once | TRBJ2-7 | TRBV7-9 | TGTGCCAGCAGTCCAGGCTTCTACGAGCAGTACTTC | CASSPGFYEQYF
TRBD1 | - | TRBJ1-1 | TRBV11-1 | TGTGCCAGCAGACCAAACAGGGGGAACACTGAAGCTTTCTTT | CASRPNRGNTEAFF
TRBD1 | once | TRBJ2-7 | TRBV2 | TGTGCCAGCAGTGGATCGGGACAGGGAATCTACGAGCAGTACTTC | CASSGSGQGIYEQYF
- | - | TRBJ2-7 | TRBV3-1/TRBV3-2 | TGTGCCAGCAGCCCGACACTTCTATACGAGCAGTACTTC | CASSPTLLYEQYF
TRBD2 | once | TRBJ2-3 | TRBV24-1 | TGTGCCACCAGTGATCAGTCTGCGGGGGTGGATACGCAGTATTTT | CATSDQSAGVDTQYF
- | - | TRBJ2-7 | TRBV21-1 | TGTGCCAGCAGCGCGCCCCAAGCGACGGGTTCCTACGAGCAGTACTTC | CASSAPQATGSYEQYF
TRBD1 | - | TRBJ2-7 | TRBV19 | TGTGCCAGTAGTATCCAACAGGGGGGCCACGAGCAGTACTTC | CASSIQQGGHEQYF
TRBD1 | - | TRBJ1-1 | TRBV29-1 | TGCAGCGTCGGGACAGGTGACACTGAAGCTTTCTTT | CSVGTGDTEAFF
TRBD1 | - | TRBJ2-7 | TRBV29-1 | TGCAGCGTTGACGGGACAGGGCGATACGAGCAGTACTTC | CSVDGTGRYEQYF
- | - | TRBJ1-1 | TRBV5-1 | TGCGCCAGCAGCCTAAGACAGAGCATGAACACTGAAGCTTTCTTT | CASSLRQSMNTEAFF
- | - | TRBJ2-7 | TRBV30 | TGTGCCTGGGGACACTACGAGCAGTACTTC | CAWGHYEQYF
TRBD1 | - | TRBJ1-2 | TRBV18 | TGTGCCAGCTCACTTCGACGGGGCGGGACAGGGATCGGATCTGATGGCTACACCTTC | CASSLRRGGTGIGSDGYTF
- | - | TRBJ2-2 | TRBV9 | TGTGCCAGCAGCTTGGGGAACACCGGGGAGCTGTTTTTT | CASSLGNTGELFF
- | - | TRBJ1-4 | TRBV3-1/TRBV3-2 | TGTGCCAGCAGCACCCGGACCCTTACAACTAATGAAAAACTGTTTTTT | CASSTRTLTTNEKLFF
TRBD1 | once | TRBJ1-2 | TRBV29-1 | TGCAGCGACACAGGGGCCTATGGCTACACCTTC | CSDTGAYGYTF
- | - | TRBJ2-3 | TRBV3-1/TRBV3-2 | TGTGCCAGCAGCCAATCATTAGCAGATACGCAGTATTTT | CASSQSLADTQYF
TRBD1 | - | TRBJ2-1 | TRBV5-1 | TGCGCCAGCAGGGCCGGGACAGGACCCTACAATGAGCAGTTCTTC | CASRAGTGPYNEQFF
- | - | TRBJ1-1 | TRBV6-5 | TGTGCCAGCAGTTCAGCAGGGGCCAACCGAAACACTGAAGCTTTCTTT | CASSSAGANRNTEAFF
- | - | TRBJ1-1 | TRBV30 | TGTGCCTGGAATCAATTTGGGGAAGCTTTCTTT | CAWNQFGEAFF
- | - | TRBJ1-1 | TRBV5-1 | TGCGCCAGCAGCCGGTTGGAGGATTCCGCTGAAGCTTTCTTT | CASSRLEDSAEAFF
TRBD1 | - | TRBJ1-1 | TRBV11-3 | TGTGCCAGCAGCCAGGGGGCTGGTACTGAAGCTTTCTTT | CASSQGAGTEAFF
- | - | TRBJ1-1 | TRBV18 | TGTGCCAGCTCGCCCAATACAGGGTCGGGTGAAGCTTTCTTT | CASSPNTGSGEAFF
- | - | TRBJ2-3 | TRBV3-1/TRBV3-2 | TGTGCCAGCAGCCAAGCTCTTGGGGTCGGCACAGATACGCAGTATTTT | CASSQALGVGTDTQYF
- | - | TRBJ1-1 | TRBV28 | TGTGCCAGTGGACGGAACACTGAAGCTTTCTTT | CASGRNTEAFF
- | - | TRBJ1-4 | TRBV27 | TGTGCCAGCAGTTTTATCCCAGGAGATGAAAAACTGTTTTTT | CASSFIPGDEKLFF
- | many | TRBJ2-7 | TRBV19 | TGTGCCAGTAGTATGAGTGGAAGCGAGGCGTACGAGCAGTACTTC | CASSMSGSEAYEQYF
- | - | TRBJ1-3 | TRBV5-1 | TGCGCCAGCAGCTTCGATGCAGGGTCTTCTGGAAACACCATATATTTT | CASSFDAGSSGNTIYF
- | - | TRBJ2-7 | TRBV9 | TGTGCCAGCAGCGTAGGGGGGGACCTGTCCTACGAGCAGTACTTC | CASSVGGDLSYEQYF
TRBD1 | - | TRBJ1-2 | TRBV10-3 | TGTGCCATCAGTGAGGGGGGACAGAGCTATGGCTACACCTTC | CAISEGGQSYGYTF
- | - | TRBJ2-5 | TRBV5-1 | TGCGCCAGCAGCTTTGGGATACTAGGAGTTGGAGAGACCCAGTACTTC | CASSFGILGVGETQYF
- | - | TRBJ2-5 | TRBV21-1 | TGTGCCAGCAGCAAGCCCGGGGGCAGGGGGTTAGGAGAGACCCAGTACTTC | CASSKPGGRGLGETQYF
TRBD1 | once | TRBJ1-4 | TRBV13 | TGTGCCAGCAGCTCGAGGACAGGAAATGAAAAACTGTTTTTT | CASSSRTGNEKLFF
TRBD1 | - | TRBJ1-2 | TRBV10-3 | TGTGCCATCAGGCCCCCCGGGACAGGGAACTTAGACTACACCTTC | CAIRPPGTGNLDYTF
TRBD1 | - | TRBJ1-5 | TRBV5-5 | TGTGCCAGCAGCTTGGAGGGACAGGTCTTTTATAATCAGCCCCAGCATTTT | CASSLEGQVFYNQPQHF
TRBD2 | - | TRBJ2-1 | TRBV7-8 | TGTGCCAGCAGCATGACTAGCCCGAGCTCCTACAATGAGCAGTTCTTC | CASSMTSPSSYNEQFF
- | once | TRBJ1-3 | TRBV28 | TGTGCCAGCAGTTTATCAGGTGCTGTAGGAAACACCATATATTTT | CASSLSGAVGNTIYF